This T cell receptor (beta chain) emerged from a study of CD8 T cells in Susac syndrome. From blood CD8+ and CD4+ T cells, the TCR beta chain was sequenced. Included as multiple sclerosis controls were treatment-naive patients who had stable or active relapsing-remitting disease. Reverse transcription of about 0.5 to 1 ug RNA was carried out with random hexamers. MiXCR was run by TCRdb on the immunoSEQ multiplex PCR reads, yielding one entry per CDR3 protein. The data hold roughly 120,000 distinct CDR3 sequences, with around 94% observed a single time. Germline V CDR1 and CDR2: MNHNY, SVGAGI (reference sequence). V lost 2 bases and J lost 1, with 12 bases in between. The CDR3 has 15 residues.

V usage is TRBV6-6 and J usage is TRBJ2-7; D may be TRBD1 (6 bases). This receptor was identified in a human donor with multiple sclerosis. Material for sequencing was CD4+ T cells from PBMCs. The CDR3 protein is CASSYVTGQSYEQYF. CDR3 DNA sequence: TGTGCCAGCAGTTACGTGACAGGCCAATCCTACGAGCAGTACTTC.